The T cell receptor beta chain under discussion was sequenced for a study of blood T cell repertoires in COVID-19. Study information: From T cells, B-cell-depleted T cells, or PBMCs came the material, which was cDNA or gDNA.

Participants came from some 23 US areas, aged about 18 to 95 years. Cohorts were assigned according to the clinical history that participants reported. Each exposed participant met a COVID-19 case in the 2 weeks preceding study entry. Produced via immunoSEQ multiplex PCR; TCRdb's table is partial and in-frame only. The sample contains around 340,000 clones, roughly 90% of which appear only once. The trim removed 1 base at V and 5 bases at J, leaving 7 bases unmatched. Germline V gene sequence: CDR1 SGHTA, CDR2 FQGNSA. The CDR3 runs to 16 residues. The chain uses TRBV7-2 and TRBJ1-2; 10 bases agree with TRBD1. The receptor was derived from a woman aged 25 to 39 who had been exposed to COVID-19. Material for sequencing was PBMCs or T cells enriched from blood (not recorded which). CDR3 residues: CASSLGPDRGRYGYTF. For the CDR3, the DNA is TGTGCCAGCAGCTTAGGGCCGGACAGGGGGAGATATGGCTACACCTTC.